The clone carrying this T cell receptor (beta chain) turned up a few times. The antigen is unknown. Semi-nested PCR with Nested Universal Primer A followed constant-region reverse priming of full-length variable regions. One entry per CDR3 protein, called by TCRdb with MiXCR from the 5' RACE reads. The data show approximately 40,000 distinct CDR3 sequences, with 22% seen just once and about 4% held by the top ten. The germline V gene has CDR1 MNHEY and CDR2 SVGAGI. The CDR3 loop spans 12 amino acids. V lost 6 bases and J lost 8, with 13 bases in between. Study observations and caveats: The TCR gene usage of tumor memory CD4+ T cells clustered together with blood and lymph node memory CD4+ cells and with lymph node naive CD4+ cells.

The sorted Tregs were CD4+CD25+CD127-/low cells. The chain carries TRBV6-5 and TRBJ1-2; D perhaps matches TRBD1 (6 bases). The specimen sequenced was Tregs sorted from blood. This receptor was identified in a female donor with breast cancer. The chain's CDR3 is CASSYGDTGYTF. Written as DNA, the CDR3 is TGTGCCAGCAGCTACGGGGACACCGGCTACACCTTC.